This T cell receptor (beta chain) stems from a study of cytotoxic CD8 clonotypes in ibrutinib-treated CLL. About the research overall: The patients comprised about a dozen relapsed/refractory and more than 14 treatment-naive cases, about 18 IGHV unmutated. Samples yielded averages of hundreds of thousands of productive templates and 90,000 to 95,000 productive rearrangements.

Trimming took off 6 bases at V and 9 bases at J, with 9 bases between the two ends. The germline V gene encodes CDR1 SGHAT and CDR2 FQNNGV. The CDR3 loop spans 11 amino acids. Note on this clone: Its antigen is unidentified. Distinct nucleotide sequences in the sample also encode this CDR3.

The table came from immunoSEQ multiplex PCR; TCRdb's copy has only in-frame clones and leaves some out. The sample includes fewer than 400,000 clones, about 61% of them seen just once. Study-level results: There were few public clonotypes, and on treatment they contracted or stayed stable. Samples were collected at differing times from sustained-remission and progressing patients.

The rearrangement joins TRBV11-2 to TRBJ2-1, with TRBD1 as a possible D gene (6 bases). The origin of this receptor is a human donor with chronic lymphocytic leukemia. The source material was PBMCs, sampled after 36 months of ibrutinib treatment. CDR3 nucleotides: TGTGCCAGCAGTCAAGGGGGTGAGCAGTTCTTC. Its translation: CASSQGGEQFF.